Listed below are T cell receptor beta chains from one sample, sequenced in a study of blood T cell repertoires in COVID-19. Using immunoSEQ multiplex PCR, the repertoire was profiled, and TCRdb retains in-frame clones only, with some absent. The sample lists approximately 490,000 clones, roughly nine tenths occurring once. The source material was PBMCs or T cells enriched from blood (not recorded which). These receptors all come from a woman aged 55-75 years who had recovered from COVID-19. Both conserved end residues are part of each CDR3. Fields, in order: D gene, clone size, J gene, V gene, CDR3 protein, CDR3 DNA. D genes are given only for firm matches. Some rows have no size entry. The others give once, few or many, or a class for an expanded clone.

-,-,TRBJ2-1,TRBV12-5,CASGLVLWGDSKFNEQFF,TGTGCTAGTGGTTTGGTCCTTTGGGGGGACTCGAAATTTAATGAGCAGTTCTTC
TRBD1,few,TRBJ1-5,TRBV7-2,CASSLMTGVSQPQHF,TGTGCCAGCAGCTTAATGACAGGGGTTAGTCAGCCCCAGCATTTT
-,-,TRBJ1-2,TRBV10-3,CAISEGRGPTF,TGTGCCATCAGTGAAGGCAGGGGACCGACCTTC
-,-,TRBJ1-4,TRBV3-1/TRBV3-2,CASSQGGIKLFF,TGTGCCAGCAGCCAAGGAGGGATAAAACTGTTTTTT
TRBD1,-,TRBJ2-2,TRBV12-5,CASAPGQGDTGELFF,TGTGCTAGTGCCCCGGGACAGGGCGACACCGGGGAGCTGTTTTTT
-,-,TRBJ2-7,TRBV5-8,CASSYVYQEQYF,TGTGCCAGCAGCTACGTATATCAGGAGCAGTACTTC
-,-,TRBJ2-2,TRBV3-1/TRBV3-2,CASSQWGRVGELFF,TGTGCCAGCAGCCAGTGGGGGCGGGTCGGGGAGCTGTTTTTT
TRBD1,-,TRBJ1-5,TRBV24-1,CATSKTGIGSNQPQHF,TGTGCCACCAGTAAGACAGGGATTGGTTCCAATCAGCCCCAGCATTTT
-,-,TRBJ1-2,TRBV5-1,CASSLGFSYGYTF,TGCGCCAGCAGCTTGGGTTTCTCCTATGGCTACACCTTC
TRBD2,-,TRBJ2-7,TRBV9,CASSPTGASGVGEQYF,TGTGCCAGCAGCCCGACGGGCGCTAGCGGGGTTGGAGAGCAGTACTTC
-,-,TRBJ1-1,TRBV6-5,CASRARGVVNTEAFF,TGTGCCAGCAGAGCTCGGGGGGTGGTGAACACTGAAGCTTTCTTT
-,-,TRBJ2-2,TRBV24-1,CATSDLWGPTGELFF,TGTGCCACCAGTGATTTGTGGGGCCCAACCGGGGAGCTGTTTTTT
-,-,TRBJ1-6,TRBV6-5,CASSTGGSPLHF,TGTGCCAGCAGTACCGGGGGTTCACCCCTCCACTTT
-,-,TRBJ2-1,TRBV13,CASSSPTGYNEQFF,TGTGCCAGCAGCTCGCCCACAGGGTACAATGAGCAGTTCTTC
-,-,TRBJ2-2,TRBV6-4,CASRPTGGTGELFF,TGTGCCAGCAGACCGACAGGAGGCACCGGGGAGCTGTTTTTT
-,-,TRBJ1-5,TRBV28,CASSPQQQGRQPQHF,TGTGCCAGCAGTCCACAACAGCAGGGGCGTCAGCCCCAGCATTTT
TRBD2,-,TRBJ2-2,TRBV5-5,CASSPLAGVGLAGELFF,TGTGCCAGCAGCCCCTTAGCGGGGGTGGGTCTCGCCGGGGAGCTGTTTTTT
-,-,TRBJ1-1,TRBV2,CASSEGENTEAFF,TGTGCCAGCAGTGAGGGAGAGAACACTGAAGCTTTCTTT
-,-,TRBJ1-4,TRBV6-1,CASSEGSIGREKLFF,TGTGCCAGCAGTGAAGGAAGTATAGGGAGAGAAAAACTGTTTTTT
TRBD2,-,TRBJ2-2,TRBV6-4,CASSEKTSWTSHTGELFF,TGTGCCAGCAGTGAAAAGACAAGCTGGACTAGTCACACCGGGGAGCTGTTTTTT
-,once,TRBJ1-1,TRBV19,CASSMWGGPEAFF,TGTGCCAGTAGTATGTGGGGGGGACCTGAAGCTTTCTTT
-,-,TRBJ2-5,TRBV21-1,CAIRGLAGGETQYF,TGTGCCATCCGAGGACTAGCAGGTGGAGAGACCCAGTACTTC
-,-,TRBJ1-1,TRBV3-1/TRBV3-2,CASSQEWGGAEAFF,TGTGCCAGCAGCCAAGAGTGGGGAGGGGCTGAAGCTTTCTTT
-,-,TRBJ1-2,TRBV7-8,CASSLGRGRGYTF,TGTGCCAGCAGCTTAGGCAGGGGCCGAGGCTACACCTTC
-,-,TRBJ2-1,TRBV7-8,CASSLEALLRVNEQFF,TGTGCCAGCAGCTTAGAGGCACTACTGAGGGTAAATGAGCAGTTCTTC
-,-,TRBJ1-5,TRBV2,CASSENPGGNQPQHF,TGTGCCAGCAGTGAGAATCCAGGGGGCAATCAGCCCCAGCATTTT
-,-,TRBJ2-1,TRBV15,CATSRSRGDNEQFF,TGTGCCACCAGCAGATCCAGGGGGGACAATGAGCAGTTCTTC
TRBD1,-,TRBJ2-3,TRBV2,CASSLRGTGGTDTQYF,TGTGCCAGCAGCCTCCGGGGGACAGGGGGCACAGATACGCAGTATTTT
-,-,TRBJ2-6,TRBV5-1,CASSLGESGANVLTF,TGCGCCAGCAGCTTGGGGGAGTCTGGGGCCAACGTCCTGACTTTC
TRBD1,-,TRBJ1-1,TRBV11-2,CASSPVQGAGTEAFF,TGTGCCAGCAGCCCCGTGCAGGGGGCAGGAACTGAAGCTTTCTTT
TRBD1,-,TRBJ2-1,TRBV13,CASSARDRVLDEQFF,TGTGCCAGCAGCGCCCGGGACAGGGTACTCGATGAGCAGTTCTTC
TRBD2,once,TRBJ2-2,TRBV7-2,CASSTRVAGPSNTGELFF,TGTGCCAGCAGCACTCGGGTAGCGGGGCCCTCAAACACCGGGGAGCTGTTTTTT
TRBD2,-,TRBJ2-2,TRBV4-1,CASSRTFLAGGTGELFF,TGCGCCAGCAGCCGGACGTTCTTAGCGGGGGGGACCGGGGAGCTGTTTTTT
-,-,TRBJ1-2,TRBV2,CASSVDSYGYTF,TGTGCCAGCAGTGTTGACAGCTATGGCTACACCTTC
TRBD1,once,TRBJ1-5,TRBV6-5,CASSWDRDSNQPQHF,TGTGCCAGCAGTTGGGACAGAGATAGCAATCAGCCCCAGCATTTT
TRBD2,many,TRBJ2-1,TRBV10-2,CATYGWRGAHNEQFF,TGCGCCACCTACGGGTGGCGGGGGGCCCACAATGAGCAGTTCTTC
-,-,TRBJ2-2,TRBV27,CASSPKTNANTGELFF,TGTGCCAGCAGTCCCAAGACAAACGCGAACACCGGGGAGCTGTTTTTT
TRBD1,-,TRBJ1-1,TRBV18,CASSPDRVGATMNTEAFF,TGTGCCAGCTCACCAGACAGGGTAGGAGCAACCATGAACACTGAAGCTTTCTTT
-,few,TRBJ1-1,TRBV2,CATSGMGTEAFF,TGTGCCACCTCAGGGATGGGGACTGAAGCTTTCTTT
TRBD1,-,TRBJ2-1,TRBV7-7,CASSSGPGQGGNEQFF,TGTGCTAGCAGCTCCGGACCGGGACAGGGGGGCAATGAGCAGTTCTTC
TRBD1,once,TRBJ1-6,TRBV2,CASTERTGVYSPLHF,TGTGCCAGCACCGAACGGACAGGGGTTTATTCACCCCTCCACTTT